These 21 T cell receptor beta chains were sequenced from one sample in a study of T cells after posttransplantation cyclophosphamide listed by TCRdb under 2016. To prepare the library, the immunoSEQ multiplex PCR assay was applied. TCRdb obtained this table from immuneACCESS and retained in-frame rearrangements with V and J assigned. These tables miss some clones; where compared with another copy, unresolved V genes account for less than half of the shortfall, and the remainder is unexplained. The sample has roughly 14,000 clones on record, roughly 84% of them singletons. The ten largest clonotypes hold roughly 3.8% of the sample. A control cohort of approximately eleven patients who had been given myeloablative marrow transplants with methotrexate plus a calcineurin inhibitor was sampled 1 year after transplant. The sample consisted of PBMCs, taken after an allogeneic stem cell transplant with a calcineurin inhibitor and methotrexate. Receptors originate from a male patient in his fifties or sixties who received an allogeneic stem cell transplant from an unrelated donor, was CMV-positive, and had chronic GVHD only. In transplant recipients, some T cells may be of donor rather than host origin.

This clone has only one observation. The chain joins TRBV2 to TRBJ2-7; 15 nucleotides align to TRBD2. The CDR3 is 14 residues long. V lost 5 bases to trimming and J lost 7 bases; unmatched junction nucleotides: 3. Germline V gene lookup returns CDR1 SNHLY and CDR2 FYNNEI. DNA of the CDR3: TGTGCCAGCAGTACCGGGACTAGCGGGGGGGAGCAGTACTTC. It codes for CASSTGTSGGEQYF.

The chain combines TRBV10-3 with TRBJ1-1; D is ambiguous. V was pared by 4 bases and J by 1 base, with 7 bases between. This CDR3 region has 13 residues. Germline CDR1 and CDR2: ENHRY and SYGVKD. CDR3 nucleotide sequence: TGTGCCATCAGTGTTAGAGGGAACACTGAAGCTTTCTTT. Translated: CAISVRGNTEAFF.

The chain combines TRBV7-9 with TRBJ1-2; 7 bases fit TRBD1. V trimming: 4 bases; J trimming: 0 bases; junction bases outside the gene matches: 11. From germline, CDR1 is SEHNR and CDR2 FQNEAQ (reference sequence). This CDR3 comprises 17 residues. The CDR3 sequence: CASSSLGGYSTNYGYTF. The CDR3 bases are TGTGCCAGCAGCTCACTAGGGGGCTACTCTACTAACTATGGCTACACCTTC.

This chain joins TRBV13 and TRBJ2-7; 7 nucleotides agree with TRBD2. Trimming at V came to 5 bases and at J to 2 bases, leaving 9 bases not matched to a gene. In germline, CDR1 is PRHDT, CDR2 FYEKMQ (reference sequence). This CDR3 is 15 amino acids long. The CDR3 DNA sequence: TGTGCCAGCAGCGGGGGGAGGGGCGCCACCTACGAGCAGTACTTC. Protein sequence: CASSGGRGATYEQYF. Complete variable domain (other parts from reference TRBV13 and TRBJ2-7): AAGVIQSPRHLIKEKRETATLKCYPIPRHDTVYWYQQGPGQDPQFLISFYEKMQSDKGSIPDRFSAQQFSDYHSELNMSSLELGDSALYFCASSGGRGATYEQYFGPGTRLTVT.

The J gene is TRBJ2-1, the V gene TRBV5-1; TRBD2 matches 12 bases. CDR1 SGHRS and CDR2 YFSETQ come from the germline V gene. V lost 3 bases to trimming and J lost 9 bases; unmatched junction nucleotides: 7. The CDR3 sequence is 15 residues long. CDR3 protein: CASSYLAGGLGEQFF. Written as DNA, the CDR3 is TGCGCCAGCAGCTACCTAGCGGGGGGGCTTGGTGAGCAGTTCTTC.

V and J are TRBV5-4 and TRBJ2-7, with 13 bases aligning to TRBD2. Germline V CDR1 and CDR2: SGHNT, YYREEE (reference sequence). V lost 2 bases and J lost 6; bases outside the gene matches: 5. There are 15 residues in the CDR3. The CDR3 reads CASSFPGLAGTEQYF. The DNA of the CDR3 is TGTGCCAGCAGCTTCCCGGGACTAGCGGGAACCGAGCAGTACTTC.

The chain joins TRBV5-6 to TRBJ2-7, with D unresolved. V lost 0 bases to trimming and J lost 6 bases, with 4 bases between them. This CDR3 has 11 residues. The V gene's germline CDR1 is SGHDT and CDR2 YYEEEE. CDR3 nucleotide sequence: TGTGCCAGCAGCTTGGGAGCCGAGCAGTACTTC. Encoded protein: CASSLGAEQYF.

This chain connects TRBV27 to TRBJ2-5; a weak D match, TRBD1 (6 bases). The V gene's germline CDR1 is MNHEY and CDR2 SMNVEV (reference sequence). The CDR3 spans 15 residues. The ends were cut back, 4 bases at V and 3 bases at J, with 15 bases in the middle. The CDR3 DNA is TGTGCCAGCAGTTGGGGTGGGGCAGGGGAAGAGACCCAGTACTTC. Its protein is CASSWGGAGEETQYF.

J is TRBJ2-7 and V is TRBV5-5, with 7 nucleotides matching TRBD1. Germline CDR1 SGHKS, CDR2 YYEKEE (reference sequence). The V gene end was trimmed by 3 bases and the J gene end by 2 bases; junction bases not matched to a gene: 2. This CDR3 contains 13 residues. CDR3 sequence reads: CASSSGQPYEQYF. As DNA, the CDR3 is TGTGCCAGCAGCTCGGGACAGCCCTACGAGCAGTACTTC.

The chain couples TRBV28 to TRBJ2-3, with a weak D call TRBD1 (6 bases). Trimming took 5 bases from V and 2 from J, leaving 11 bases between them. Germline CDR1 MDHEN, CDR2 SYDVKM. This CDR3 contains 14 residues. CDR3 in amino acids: CASSQQGHTDTQYF. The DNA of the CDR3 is TGTGCCAGCAGTCAACAGGGACACACAGATACGCAGTATTTT. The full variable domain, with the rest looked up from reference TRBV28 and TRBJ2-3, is DVKVTQSSRYLVKRTGEKVFLECVQDMDHENMFWYRQDPGLGLRLIYFSYDVKMKEKGDIPEGYSVSREKKERFSLILESASTNQTSMYLCASSQQGHTDTQYFGPGTRLTVL.

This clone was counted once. CDR3 residues: CASSQESGQEETQYF. The CDR3, as DNA: TGTGCCAGCAGCCAAGAGTCGGGACAGGAAGAGACCCAGTACTTC. V and J are TRBV14 and TRBJ2-5; 8 nucleotides line up with TRBD1. Trimming took 0 bases from V and 3 from J; bases not matched to a gene: 3. Germline V gives CDR1 SGHDN, CDR2 FVKESK. This CDR3 is built from 15 residues.

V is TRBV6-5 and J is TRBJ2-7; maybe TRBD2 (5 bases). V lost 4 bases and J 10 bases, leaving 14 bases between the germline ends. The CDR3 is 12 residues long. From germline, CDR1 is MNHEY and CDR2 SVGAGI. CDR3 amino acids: CASSSAGTSQYF. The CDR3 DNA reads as TGTGCCAGCAGTTCTGCGGGTACGTCCCAGTACTTC.

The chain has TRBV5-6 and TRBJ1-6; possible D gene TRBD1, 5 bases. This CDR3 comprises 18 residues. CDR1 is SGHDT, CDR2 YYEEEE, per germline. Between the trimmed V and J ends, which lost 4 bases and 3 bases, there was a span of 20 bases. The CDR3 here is CASSTHHVGGVYNSPLHF. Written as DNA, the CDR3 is TGTGCCAGCAGCACCCACCATGTGGGGGGTGTCTATAATTCACCCCTCCACTTT. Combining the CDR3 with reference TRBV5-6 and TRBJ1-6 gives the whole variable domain DAGVTQSPTHLIKTRGQQVTLRCSPKSGHDTVSWYQQALGQGPQFIFQYYEEEERQRGNFPDRFSGHQFPNYSSELNVNALLLGDSALYLCASSTHHVGGVYNSPLHFGNGTRLTVT.

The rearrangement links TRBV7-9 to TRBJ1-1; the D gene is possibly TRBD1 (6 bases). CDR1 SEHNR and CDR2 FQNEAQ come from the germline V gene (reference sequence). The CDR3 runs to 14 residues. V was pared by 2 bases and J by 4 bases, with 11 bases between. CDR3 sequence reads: CASSLQGRATEAFF. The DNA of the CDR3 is TGTGCCAGCAGCTTACAGGGGAGGGCCACTGAAGCTTTCTTT.

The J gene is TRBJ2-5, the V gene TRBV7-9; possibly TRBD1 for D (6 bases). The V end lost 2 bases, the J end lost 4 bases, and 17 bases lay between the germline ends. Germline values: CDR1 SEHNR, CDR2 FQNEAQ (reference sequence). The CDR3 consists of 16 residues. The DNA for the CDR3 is TGTGCCAGCAGCTTAATTCTGGACAGTTACAGAGAGACCCAGTACTTC. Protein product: CASSLILDSYRETQYF. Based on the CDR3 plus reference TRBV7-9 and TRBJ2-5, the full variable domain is DTGVSQNPRHKITKRGQNVTFRCDPISEHNRLYWYRQTLGQGPEFLTYFQNEAQLEKSRLLSDRFSAERPKGSFSTLEIQRTEQGDSAMYLCASSLILDSYRETQYFGPGTRLLVL.

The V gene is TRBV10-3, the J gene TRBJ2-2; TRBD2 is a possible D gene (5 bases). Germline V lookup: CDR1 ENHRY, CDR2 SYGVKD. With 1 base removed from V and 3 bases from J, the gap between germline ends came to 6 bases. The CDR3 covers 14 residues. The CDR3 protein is CAISEWTHTGELFF. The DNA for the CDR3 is TGTGCCATCAGTGAGTGGACTCACACCGGGGAGCTGTTTTTT.

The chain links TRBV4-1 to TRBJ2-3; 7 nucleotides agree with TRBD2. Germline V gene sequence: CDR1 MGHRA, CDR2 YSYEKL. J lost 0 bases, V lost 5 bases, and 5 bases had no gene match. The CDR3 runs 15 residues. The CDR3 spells CASSSSGASTDTQYF. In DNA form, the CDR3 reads TGCGCCAGCAGCTCTAGCGGAGCTAGCACAGATACGCAGTATTTT.

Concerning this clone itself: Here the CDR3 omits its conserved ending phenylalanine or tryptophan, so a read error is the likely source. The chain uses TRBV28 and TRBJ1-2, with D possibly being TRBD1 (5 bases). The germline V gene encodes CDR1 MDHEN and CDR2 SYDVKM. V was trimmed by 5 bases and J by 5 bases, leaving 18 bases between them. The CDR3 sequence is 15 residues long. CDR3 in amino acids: CASSPQTTAYYGYTS. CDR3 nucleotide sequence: TGTGCCAGCAGTCCTCAGACGACAGCGTATTATGGCTACACCTCC.

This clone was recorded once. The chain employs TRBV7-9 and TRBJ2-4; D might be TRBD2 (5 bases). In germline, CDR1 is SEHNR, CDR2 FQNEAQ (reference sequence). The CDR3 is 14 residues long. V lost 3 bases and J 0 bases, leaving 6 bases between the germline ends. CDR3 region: CASSLGRAKNIQYF. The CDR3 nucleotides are TGTGCCAGCAGCTTGGGGAGAGCCAAAAACATTCAGTACTTC.

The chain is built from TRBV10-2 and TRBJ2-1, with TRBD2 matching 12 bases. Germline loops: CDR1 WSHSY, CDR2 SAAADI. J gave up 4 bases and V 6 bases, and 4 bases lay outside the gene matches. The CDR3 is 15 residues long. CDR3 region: CASRGTSGSYNEQFF. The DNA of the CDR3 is TGCGCCAGCAGGGGGACTAGCGGGTCTTACAATGAGCAGTTCTTC.

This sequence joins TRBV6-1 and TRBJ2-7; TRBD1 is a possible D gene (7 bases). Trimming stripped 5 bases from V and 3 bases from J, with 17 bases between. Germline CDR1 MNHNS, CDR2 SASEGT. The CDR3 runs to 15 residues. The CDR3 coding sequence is TGTGCCAGCAGTCCGGGGGTAGGGGGCGGCTACGAGCAGTACTTC. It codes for CASSPGVGGGYEQYF.